Included here is one T cell receptor beta chain sequence, with context. Its antigen is not known. Using RNA transcripts, the TCR beta CDR3 regions were amplified. First-round RT-PCR relied on HTBI primers, and a second-round multiplex PCR came next. Via MiXCR, TCRdb re-called the multiplex PCR reads, giving one row per CDR3 protein. The table includes over 150,000 distinct CDR3 sequences, 30% to 45% detected once. Under 3 months in duration, the ophthalmopathy in affected donors had moderate-to-severe activity, CAS ≥3 and NOSPECS ≥4. The data stem from a study of Graves' ophthalmopathy and Graves' hyperthyroidism. Findings of the study overall: Appearing in blood as well were most expanded thyroid clonotypes above 0.001 frequency. Ophthalmopathy progression cases were predicted by the model with 70.59% sensitivity and roughly 72% specificity.

Germline V gives CDR1 DFQATT, CDR2 SNEGSKA (reference sequence). With 6 bases removed from V and 2 bases from J, the gap between germline ends came to 20 bases. This CDR3 is built from 15 residues. The specimen sequenced was peripheral blood. The sequence derives from a woman aged 40 to 50 with Graves' ophthalmopathy. This sequence joins TRBV20-1 and TRBJ2-7; D is perhaps TRBD1 or TRBD2 (5 bases each). CDR3: CSAPLMGLAAYEQYF. CDR3 bases: TGCAGTGCCCCCCTTATGGGGCTAGCAGCCTACGAGCAGTACTTC.